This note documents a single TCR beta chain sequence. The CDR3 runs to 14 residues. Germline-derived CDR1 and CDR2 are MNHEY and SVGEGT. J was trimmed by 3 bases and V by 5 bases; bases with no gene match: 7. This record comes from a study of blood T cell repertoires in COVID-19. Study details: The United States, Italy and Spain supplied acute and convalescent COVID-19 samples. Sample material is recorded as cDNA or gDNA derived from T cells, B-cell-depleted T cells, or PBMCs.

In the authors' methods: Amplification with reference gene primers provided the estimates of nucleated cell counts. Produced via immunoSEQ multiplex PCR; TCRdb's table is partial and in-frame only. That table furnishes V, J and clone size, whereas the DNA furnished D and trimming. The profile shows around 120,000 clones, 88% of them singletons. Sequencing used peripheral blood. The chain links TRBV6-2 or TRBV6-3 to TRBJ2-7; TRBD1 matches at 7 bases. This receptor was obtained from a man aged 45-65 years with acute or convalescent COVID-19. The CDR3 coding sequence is TGTGCCAGCAGTAAACGACAGGGCAGCTACGAGCAGTACTTC. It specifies CASSKRQGSYEQYF.